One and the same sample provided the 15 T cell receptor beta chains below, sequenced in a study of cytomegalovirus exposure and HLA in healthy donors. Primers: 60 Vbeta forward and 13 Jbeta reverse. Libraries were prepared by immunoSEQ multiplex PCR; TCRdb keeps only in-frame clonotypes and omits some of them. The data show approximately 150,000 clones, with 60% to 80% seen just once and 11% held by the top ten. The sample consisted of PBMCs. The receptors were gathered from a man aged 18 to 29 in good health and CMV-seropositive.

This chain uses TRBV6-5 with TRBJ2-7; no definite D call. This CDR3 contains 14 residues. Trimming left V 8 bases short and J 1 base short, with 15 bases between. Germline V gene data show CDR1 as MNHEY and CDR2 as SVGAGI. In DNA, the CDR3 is TGTGCCAGCGGTTCCCCAGCGCTTTCCTACGAGCAGTACTTC. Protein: CASGSPALSYEQYF.

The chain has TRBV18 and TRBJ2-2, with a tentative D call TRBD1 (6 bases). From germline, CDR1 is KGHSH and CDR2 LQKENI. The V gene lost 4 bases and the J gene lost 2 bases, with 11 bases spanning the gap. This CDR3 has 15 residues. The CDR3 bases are TGTGCCAGCTCACTCGGGGACACTAACACCGGGGAGCTGTTTTTT. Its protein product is CASSLGDTNTGELFF.

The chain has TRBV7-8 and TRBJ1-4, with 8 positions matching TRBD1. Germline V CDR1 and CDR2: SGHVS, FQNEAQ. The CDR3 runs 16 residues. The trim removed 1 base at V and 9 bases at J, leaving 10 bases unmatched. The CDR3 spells CASSLGETGEGKKLFF. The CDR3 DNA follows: TGTGCCAGCAGCTTAGGGGAGACAGGGGAGGGAAAAAAACTGTTTTTT.

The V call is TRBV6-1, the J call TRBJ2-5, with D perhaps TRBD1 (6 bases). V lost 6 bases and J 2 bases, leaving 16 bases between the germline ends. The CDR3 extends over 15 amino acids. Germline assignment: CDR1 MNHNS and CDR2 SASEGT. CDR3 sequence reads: CASRKNGQIQETQYF. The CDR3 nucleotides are TGTGCCAGCAGGAAAAACGGACAGATTCAAGAGACCCAGTACTTC.

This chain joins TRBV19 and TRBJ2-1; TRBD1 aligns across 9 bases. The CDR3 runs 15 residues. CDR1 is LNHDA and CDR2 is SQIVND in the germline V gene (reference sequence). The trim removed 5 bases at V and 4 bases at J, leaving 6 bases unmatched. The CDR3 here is CASSPGTGSYNEQFF. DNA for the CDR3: TGTGCCAGTAGTCCGGGGACAGGGTCTTACAATGAGCAGTTCTTC.

This chain's CDR3 is CASSLRTGGRQPQHF. The DNA of the CDR3 is TGTGCCAGCAGTCTCCGGACAGGGGGCCGGCAGCCCCAGCATTTT. This chain links TRBV6-5 with TRBJ1-5; 11 bases align to TRBD1. V lost 5 bases and J lost 7; bases outside the gene matches: 7. The CDR3 length is 15 residues. The germline V gene encodes CDR1 MNHEY and CDR2 SVGAGI.

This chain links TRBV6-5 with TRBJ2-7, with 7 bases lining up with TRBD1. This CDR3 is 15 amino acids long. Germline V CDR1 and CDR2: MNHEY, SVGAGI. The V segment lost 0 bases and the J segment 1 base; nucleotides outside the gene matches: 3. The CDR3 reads CASSYSQQGSYEQYF. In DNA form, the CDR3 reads TGTGCCAGCAGTTACTCTCAACAGGGGTCCTACGAGCAGTACTTC.

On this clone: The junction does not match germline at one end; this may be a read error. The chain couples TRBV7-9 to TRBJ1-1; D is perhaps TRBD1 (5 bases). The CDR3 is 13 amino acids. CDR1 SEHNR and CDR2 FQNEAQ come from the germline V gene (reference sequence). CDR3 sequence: CSSRARANTEAFF. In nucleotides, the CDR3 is TGTTCCAGCAGAGCCAGGGCGAACACTGAAGCTTTCTTT.

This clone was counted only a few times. CDR3 loop: CSVDLRTRGGEQYF. DNA of the CDR3: TGCAGCGTTGATCTCCGTACTAGGGGAGGCGAGCAGTACTTC. The rearrangement uses TRBV29-1 and TRBJ2-5, with TRBD2 as a possible D gene (6 bases). The DNA end lines up better with TRBJ2-7; the J call may be wrong. The CDR3 is 14 amino acids. From germline, CDR1 is SQVTM and CDR2 ANQGSEA.

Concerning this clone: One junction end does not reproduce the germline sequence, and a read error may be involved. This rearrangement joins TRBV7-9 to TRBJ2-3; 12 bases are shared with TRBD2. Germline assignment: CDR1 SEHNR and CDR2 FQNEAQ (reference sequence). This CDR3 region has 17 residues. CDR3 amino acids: CASSDPGLAGTRDTKYF. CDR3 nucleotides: TGTGCCAGCAGCGACCCGGGACTAGCGGGCACCAGGGATACGAAGTATTTT. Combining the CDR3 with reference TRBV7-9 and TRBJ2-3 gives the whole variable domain DTGVSQNPRHKITKRGQNVTFRCDPISEHNRLYWYRQTLGQGPEFLTYFQNEAQLEKSRLLSDRFSAERPKGSFSTLEIQRTEQGDSAMYLCASSDPGLAGTRDTKYFGPGTRLTVL.

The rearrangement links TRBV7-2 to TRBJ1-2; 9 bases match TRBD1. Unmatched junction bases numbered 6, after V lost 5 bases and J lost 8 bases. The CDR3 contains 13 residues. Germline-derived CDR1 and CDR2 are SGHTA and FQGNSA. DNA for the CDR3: TGTGCCAGCAGCCCGGGACAGGGATGGGGCTACACCTTC. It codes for CASSPGQGWGYTF.

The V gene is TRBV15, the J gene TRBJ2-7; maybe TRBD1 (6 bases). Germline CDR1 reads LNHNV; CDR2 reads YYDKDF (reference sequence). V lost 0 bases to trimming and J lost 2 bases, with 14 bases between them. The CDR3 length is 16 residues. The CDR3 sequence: CATSRDRQEVPYEQYF. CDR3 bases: TGTGCCACCAGCAGAGATCGACAGGAGGTCCCCTACGAGCAGTACTTC.

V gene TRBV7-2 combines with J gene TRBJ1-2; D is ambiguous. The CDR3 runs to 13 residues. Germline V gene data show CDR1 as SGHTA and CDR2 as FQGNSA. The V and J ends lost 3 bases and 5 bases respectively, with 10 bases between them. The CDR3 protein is CASSFVTDYGYTF. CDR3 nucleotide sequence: TGTGCCAGCAGCTTTGTAACAGATTATGGCTACACCTTC.

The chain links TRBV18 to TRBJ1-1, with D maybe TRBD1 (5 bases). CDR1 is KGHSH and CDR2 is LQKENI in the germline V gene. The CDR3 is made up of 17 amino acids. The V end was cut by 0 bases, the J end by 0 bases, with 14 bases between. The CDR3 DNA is TGTGCCAGCTCACCACCGGGGGAGGGACTCATGAACACTGAAGCTTTCTTT. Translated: CASSPPGEGLMNTEAFF.

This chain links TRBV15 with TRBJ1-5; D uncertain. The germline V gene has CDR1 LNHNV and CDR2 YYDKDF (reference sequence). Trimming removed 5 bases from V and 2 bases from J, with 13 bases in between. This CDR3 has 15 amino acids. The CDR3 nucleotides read TGTGCCACCAGCGGGCCGGTCGGGGGCAATCAGCCCCAGCATTTT. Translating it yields CATSGPVGGNQPQHF.